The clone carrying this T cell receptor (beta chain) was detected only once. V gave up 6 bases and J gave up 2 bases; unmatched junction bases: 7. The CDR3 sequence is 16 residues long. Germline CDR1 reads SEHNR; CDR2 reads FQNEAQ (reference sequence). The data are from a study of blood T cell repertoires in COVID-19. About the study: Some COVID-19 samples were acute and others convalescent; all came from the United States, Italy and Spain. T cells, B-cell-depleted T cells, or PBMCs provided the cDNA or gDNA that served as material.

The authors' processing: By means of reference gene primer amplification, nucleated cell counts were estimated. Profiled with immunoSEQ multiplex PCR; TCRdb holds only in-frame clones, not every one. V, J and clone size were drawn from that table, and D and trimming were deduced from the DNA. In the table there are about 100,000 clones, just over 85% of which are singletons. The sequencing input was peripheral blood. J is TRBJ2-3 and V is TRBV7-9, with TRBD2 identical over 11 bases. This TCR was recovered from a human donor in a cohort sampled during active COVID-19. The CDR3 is CASRPGLAGFTDTQYF. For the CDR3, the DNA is TGTGCCAGCAGACCCGGACTAGCGGGTTTCACAGATACGCAGTATTTT. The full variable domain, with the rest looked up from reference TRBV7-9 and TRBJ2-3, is DTGVSQNPRHKITKRGQNVTFRCDPISEHNRLYWYRQTLGQGPEFLTYFQNEAQLEKSRLLSDRFSAERPKGSFSTLEIQRTEQGDSAMYLCASRPGLAGFTDTQYFGPGTRLTVL.